This T cell receptor beta chain originates from a study of blood T cells in healthy people across ages. The germline V gene has CDR1 MNHNS and CDR2 SASEGT. V lost 7 bases to trimming and J lost 1 base; unmatched junction nucleotides: 6. The CDR3 loop spans 16 amino acids. Sample-barcoded 5' priming and a J-beta primer mix drove a second PCR of roughly 7 to 11 cycles. MiXCR, applied by TCRdb to the 5' RACE reads, yields one record per CDR3 protein. Altogether roughly 800,000 distinct CDR3 sequences are present, 58% being singletons, with the ten largest covering approximately 21%. Sequences were obtained from blood. The chain joins TRBV6-1 to TRBJ2-1, with TRBD2 identical over 11 bases. This clonotype was sampled from a young man in good health. The CDR3 DNA sequence: TGTGCCAGCACGAAACTAGCGGGAGTATCCTACAATGAGCAGTTCTTC. This gives the protein CASTKLAGVSYNEQFF.